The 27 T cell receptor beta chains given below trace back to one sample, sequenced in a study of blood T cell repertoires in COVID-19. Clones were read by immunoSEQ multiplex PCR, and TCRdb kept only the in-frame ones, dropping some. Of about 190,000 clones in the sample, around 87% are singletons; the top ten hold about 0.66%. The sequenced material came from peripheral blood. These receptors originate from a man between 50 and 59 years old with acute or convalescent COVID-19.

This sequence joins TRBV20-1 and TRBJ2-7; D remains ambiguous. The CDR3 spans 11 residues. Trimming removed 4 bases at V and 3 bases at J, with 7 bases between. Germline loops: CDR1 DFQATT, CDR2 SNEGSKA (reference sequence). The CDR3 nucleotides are TGCAGTGCTACTGCGTACTACGAGCAGTACTTC. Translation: CSATAYYEQYF.

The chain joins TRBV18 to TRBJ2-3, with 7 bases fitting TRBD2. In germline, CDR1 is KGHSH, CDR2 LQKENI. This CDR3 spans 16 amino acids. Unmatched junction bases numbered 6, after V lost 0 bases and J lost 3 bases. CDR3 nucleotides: TGTGCCAGCTCACCACCAGGACTAGGTTATACAGATACGCAGTATTTT. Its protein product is CASSPPGLGYTDTQYF.

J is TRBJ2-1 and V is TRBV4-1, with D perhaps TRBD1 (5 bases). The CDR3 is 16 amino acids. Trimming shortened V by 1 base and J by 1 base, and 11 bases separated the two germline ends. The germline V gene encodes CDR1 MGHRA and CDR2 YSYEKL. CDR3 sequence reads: CASSQAQATSYNEQFF. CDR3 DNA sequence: TGCGCCAGCAGCCAAGCACAGGCGACGTCCTACAATGAGCAGTTCTTC.

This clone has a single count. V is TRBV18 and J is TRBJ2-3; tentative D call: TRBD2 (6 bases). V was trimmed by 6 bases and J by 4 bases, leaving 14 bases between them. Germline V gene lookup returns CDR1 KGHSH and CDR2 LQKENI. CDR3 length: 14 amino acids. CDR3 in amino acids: CASSEREFADTQYF. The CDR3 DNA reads TGTGCCAGCTCTGAACGGGAGTTCGCAGATACGCAGTATTTT. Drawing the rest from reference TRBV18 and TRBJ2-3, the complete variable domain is NAGVMQNPRHLVRRRGQEARLRCSPMKGHSHVYWYRQLPEEGLKFMVYLQKENIIDESGMPKERFSAEFPKEGPSILRIQQVVRGDSAAYFCASSEREFADTQYFGPGTRLTVL.

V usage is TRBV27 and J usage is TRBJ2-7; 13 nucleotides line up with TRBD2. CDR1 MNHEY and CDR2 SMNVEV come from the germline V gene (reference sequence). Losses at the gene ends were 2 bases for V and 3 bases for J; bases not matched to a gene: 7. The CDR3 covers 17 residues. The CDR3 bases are TGTGCCAGCAGTTTAAACCCGGGACTAGCGGGGAGCTACGAGCAGTACTTC. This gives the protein CASSLNPGLAGSYEQYF.

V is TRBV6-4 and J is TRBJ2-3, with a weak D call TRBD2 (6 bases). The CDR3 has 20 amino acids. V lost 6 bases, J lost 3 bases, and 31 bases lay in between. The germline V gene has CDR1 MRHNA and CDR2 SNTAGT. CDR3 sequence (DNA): TGTGCCAGCAGGGTTCCCGGCGCCGGGACTCAGGGTGGGGAGACAGATACGCAGTATTTT. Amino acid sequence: CASRVPGAGTQGGETDTQYF.

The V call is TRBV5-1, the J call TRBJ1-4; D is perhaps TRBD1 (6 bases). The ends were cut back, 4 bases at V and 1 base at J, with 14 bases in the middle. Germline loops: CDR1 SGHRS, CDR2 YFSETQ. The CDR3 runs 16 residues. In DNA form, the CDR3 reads TGCGCCAGCAGCCCACAGGGCAGGCAAACTAATGAAAAACTGTTTTTT. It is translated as CASSPQGRQTNEKLFF.

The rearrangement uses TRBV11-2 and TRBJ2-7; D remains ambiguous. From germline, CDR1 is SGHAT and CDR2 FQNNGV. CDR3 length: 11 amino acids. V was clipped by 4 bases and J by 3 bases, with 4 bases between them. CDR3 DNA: TGTGCCAGCAGCTCTCTCTACGAGCAGTACTTC. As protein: CASSSLYEQYF.

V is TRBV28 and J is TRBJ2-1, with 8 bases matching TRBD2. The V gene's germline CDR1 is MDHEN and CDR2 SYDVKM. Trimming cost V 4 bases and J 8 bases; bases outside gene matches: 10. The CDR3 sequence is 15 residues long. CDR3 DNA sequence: TGTGCCAGCAGTTCGCTGGGACTAGGGATTGATGAGCAGTTCTTC. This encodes CASSSLGLGIDEQFF.

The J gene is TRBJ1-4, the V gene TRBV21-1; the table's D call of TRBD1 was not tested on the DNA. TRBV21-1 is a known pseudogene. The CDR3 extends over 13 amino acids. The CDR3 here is CASSKAQGEKLFF. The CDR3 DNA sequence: TGTGCCAGCAGCAAAGCGCAGGGGGAAAAACTGTTTTTT.

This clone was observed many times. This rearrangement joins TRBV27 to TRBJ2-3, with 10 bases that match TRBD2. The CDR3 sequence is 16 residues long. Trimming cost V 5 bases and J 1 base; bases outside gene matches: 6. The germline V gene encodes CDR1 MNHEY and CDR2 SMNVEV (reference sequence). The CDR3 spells CASSTSAGGRTDTQYF. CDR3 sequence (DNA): TGTGCCAGCAGTACATCAGCGGGAGGGCGCACAGATACGCAGTATTTT.

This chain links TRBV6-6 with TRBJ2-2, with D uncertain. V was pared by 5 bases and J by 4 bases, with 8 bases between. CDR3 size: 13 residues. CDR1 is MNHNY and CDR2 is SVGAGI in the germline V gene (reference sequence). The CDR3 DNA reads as TGTGCCAGCAGTCGCAGTGGCACCGGGGAGCTGTTTTTT. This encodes CASSRSGTGELFF.

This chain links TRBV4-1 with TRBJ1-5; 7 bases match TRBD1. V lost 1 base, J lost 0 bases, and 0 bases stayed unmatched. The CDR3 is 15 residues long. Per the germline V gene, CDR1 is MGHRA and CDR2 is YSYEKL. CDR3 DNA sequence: TGCGCCAGCAGCCAAGGACAGGGTAGCAATCAGCCCCAGCATTTT. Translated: CASSQGQGSNQPQHF.

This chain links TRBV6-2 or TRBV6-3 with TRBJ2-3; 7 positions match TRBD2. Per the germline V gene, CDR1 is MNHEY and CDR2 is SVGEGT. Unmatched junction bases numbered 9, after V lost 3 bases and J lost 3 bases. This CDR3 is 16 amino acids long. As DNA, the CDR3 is TGTGCCAGCAGTTATGGGGCGGGGGTTACTACAGATACGCAGTATTTT. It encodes CASSYGAGVTTDTQYF.

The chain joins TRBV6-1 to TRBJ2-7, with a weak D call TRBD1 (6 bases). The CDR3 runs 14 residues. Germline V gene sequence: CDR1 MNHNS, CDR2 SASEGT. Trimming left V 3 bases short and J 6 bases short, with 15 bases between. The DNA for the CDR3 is TGTGCCAGCAGTGACCGGGACATTGTAACCGAGCAGTACGTC. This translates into CASSDRDIVTEQYV.

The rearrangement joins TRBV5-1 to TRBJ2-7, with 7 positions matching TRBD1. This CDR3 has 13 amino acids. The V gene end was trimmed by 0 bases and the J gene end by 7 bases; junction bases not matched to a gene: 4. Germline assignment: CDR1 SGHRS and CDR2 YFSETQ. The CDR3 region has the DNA TGCGCCAGCAGCTTGGGACAGGGTTGGGAGCAGTACGTC. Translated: CASSLGQGWEQYV.

The CDR3 DNA follows: TGTGCCAGCAGCAAAAAAAACGGAGGTGAAGAGACCCAGTACTTC. This sequence encodes CASSKKNGGEETQYF. The chain is built from TRBV21-1 and TRBJ2-5; the listed D gene, TRBD2, was not tested against the DNA. TRBV21-1 is a known pseudogene. The CDR3 extends over 15 amino acids.

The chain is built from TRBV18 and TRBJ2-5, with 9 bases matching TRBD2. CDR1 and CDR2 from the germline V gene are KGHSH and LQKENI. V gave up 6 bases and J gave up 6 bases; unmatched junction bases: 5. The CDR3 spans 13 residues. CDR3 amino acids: CASSLAGLQTQYF. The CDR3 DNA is TGTGCCAGCTCGCTAGCGGGATTGCAGACCCAGTACTTC.

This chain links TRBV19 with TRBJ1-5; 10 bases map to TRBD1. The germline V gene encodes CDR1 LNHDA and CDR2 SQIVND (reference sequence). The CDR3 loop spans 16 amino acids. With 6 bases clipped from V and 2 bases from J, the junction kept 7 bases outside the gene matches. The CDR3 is CASRRGGTGGNQPQHF. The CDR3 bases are TGTGCCAGTAGAAGAGGTGGGACAGGGGGCAATCAGCCCCAGCATTTT.

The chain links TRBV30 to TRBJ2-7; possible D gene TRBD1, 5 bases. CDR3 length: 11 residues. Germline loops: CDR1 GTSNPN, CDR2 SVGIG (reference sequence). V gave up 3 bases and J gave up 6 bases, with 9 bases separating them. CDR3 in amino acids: CAWSAGAEQYF. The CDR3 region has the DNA TGTGCCTGGAGCGCTGGGGCCGAGCAGTACTTC.

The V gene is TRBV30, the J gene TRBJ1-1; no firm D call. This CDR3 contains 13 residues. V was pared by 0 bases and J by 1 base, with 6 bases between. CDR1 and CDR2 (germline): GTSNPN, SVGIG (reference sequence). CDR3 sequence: CAWSVGGNTEAFF. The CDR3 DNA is TGTGCCTGGAGTGTCGGCGGGAACACTGAAGCTTTCTTT.

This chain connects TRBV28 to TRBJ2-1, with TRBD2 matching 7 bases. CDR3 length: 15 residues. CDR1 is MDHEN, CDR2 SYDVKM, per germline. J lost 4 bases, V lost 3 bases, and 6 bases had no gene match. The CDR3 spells CASSFASGYYNEQFF. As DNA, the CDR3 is TGTGCCAGCAGTTTCGCTAGCGGATATTACAATGAGCAGTTCTTC.

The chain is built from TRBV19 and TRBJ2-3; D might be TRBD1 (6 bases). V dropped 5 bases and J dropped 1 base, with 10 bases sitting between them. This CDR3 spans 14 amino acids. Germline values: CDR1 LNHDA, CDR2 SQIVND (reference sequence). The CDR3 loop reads CASSPRTGTDTQYF. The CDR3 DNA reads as TGTGCCAGTAGTCCCAGGACAGGCACAGATACGCAGTATTTT.

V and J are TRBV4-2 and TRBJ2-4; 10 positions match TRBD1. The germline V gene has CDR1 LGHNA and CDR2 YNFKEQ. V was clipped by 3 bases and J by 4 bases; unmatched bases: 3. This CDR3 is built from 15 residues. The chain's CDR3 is CASSQPGQGKNIQYF. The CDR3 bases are TGTGCCAGCAGCCAGCCGGGACAGGGGAAAAACATTCAGTACTTC.

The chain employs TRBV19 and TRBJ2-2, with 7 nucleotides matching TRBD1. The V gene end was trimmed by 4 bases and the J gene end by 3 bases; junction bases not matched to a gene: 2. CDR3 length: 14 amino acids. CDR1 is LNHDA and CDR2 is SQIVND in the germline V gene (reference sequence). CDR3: CASSTGGDTGELFF. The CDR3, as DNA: TGTGCCAGTAGTACAGGGGGAGACACCGGGGAGCTGTTTTTT.

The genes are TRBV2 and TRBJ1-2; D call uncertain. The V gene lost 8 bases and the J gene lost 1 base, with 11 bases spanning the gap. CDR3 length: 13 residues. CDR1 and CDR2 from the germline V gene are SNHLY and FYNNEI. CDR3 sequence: CASSTDHNYGYTF. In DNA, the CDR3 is TGTGCCAGCTCTACAGACCATAACTATGGCTACACCTTC.

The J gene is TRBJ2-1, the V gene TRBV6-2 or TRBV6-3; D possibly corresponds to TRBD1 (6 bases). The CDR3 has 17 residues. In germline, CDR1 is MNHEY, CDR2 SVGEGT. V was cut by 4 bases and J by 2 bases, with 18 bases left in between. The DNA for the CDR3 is TGTGCCAGCAGTTTCTCCTGGACAGCCCGGGCCTACAATGAGCAGTTCTTC. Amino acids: CASSFSWTARAYNEQFF.